These 6 T cell receptor beta chains share one sample of origin, sequenced in a study of ipilimumab plus nivolumab after autologous stem cell transplantation. The data were produced by immunoSEQ multiplex PCR, yet TCRdb's version contains in-frame clones alone and is incomplete. The sample has about 84,000 clones, 83% seen once; the top ten hold about 2.2%. Source: PBMCs, taken in a trial of ipilimumab plus nivolumab as post-transplant consolidation. All receptors come from a male donor with diffuse large B-cell lymphoma.

V is TRBV27 and J is TRBJ2-3, with 9 bases aligning to TRBD2. J gave up 4 bases and V 2 bases, and 10 bases lay outside the gene matches. CDR1 and CDR2 (germline): MNHEY, SMNVEV (reference sequence). CDR3 length equals 17 residues. The CDR3 here is CASSLIEASGDPDTQYF. The CDR3 DNA sequence: TGTGCCAGCAGTTTAATTGAGGCTAGCGGGGACCCAGATACGCAGTATTTT.

The chain combines TRBV11-3 with TRBJ2-2; D unclear. Germline V gene lookup returns CDR1 SGHNT and CDR2 YENEEA. This CDR3 has 12 residues. V was clipped by 6 bases and J by 5 bases, with 7 bases between them. The CDR3 loop is CASSRRTGELFF. CDR3 coding DNA: TGTGCCAGCAGTCGTCGGACCGGGGAGCTGTTTTTT. The full variable domain, in which reference TRBV11-3 and TRBJ2-2 provide the parts outside the CDR3, is EAGVVQSPRYKIIEKKQPVAFWCNPISGHNTLYWYLQNLGQGPELLIRYENEEAVDDSQLPKDRFSAERLKGVDSTLKIQPAELGDSAVYLCASSRRTGELFFGEGSRLTVL.

The sample holds many counts of this clone. V gene TRBV10-3 combines with J gene TRBJ2-7; 8 nucleotides align to TRBD1. Germline V gene lookup returns CDR1 ENHRY and CDR2 SYGVKD. V was clipped by 8 bases and J by 0 bases; unmatched bases: 6. This CDR3 region has 14 residues. The CDR3 DNA reads as TGTGCCATCGGGGGACAGGCCCGCTCCTACGAGCAGTACTTC. The encoded protein is CAIGGQARSYEQYF.

The chain combines TRBV19 with TRBJ2-2; TRBD2 might be the D (6 bases). Germline V gene data show CDR1 as LNHDA and CDR2 as SQIVND (reference sequence). The CDR3 extends over 16 amino acids. V was cut by 3 bases and J by 2 bases, with 13 bases left in between. The CDR3: CASSIHSGQNTGELFF. The CDR3 DNA follows: TGTGCCAGTAGTATTCACAGCGGGCAAAACACCGGGGAGCTGTTTTTT.

J is TRBJ2-7 and V is TRBV27, with a possible D match to TRBD2 (5 bases). Per germline, CDR1 MNHEY and CDR2 SMNVEV (reference sequence). The CDR3 consists of 14 residues. V was clipped by 3 bases and J by 5 bases, with 14 bases between them. CDR3 nucleotides: TGTGCCAGCAGTTTTGGGAGCCAAGGGAACGAGCAGTACTTC. The encoded protein is CASSFGSQGNEQYF.

This chain joins TRBV28 and TRBJ1-4; D is uncertain. The V end lost 5 bases, the J end lost 7 bases, and 5 bases lay between the germline ends. This CDR3 has 11 amino acids. The germline CDR1 and CDR2 sequences are MDHEN and SYDVKM. The chain's CDR3 is CASSSGEKLFF. CDR3 in DNA: TGTGCCAGCAGTAGCGGTGAAAAACTGTTTTTT.